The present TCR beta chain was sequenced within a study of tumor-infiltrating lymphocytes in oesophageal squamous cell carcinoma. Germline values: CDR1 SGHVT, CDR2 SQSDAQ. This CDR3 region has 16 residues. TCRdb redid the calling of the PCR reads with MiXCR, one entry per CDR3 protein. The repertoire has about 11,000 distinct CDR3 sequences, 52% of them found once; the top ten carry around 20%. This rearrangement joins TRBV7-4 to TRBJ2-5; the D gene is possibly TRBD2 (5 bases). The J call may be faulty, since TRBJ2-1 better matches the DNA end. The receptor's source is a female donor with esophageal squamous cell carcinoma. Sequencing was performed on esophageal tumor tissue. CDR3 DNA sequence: TGTGCCAGCAGCTTAGCTTTCCGTCGTAGCGACAATGAGCAGTTCTTC. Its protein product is CASSLAFRRSDNEQFF.